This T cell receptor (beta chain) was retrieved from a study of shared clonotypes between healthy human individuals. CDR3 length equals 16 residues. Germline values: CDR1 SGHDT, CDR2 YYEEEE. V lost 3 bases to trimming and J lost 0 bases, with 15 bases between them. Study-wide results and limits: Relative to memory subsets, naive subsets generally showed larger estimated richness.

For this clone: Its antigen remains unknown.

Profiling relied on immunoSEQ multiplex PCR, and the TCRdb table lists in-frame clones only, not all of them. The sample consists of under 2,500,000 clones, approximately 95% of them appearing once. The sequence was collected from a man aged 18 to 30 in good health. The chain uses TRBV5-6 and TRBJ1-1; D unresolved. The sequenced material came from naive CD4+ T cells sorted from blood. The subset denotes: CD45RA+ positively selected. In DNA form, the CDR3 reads TGTGCCAGCAGCTCCCCTCGACGGAATATGAACACTGAAGCTTTCTTT. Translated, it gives CASSSPRRNMNTEAFF.